This is a list of T cell receptor beta chains from one sample in a study of radiotherapy plus CTLA-4 blockade in lung cancer. Method: immunoSEQ multiplex PCR; TCRdb's copy keeps in-frame clones and lacks some. Here the sample spans more than 100,000 clones, approximately 90% being singletons. The sequencing used peripheral blood, collected from a patient treated with radiotherapy plus ipilimumab. The receptors were gathered from a human donor with non-small cell lung cancer that progressed on radiotherapy plus ipilimumab. The CDR3 runs from the conserved cysteine through the conserved F or W. The order of the fields is CDR3 DNA, CDR3 protein, J gene, D gene, clone size, V gene. A D gene is named only where the DNA matches it firmly. Expanded clones get a size class; other rows say once, few or many, or leave the size out.

cdr3_nt: TGTGCCATCAGTGGAAGGGACTACGCTTTTCAGTTCTTC
cdr3_aa: CAISGRDYAFQFF
j_call: TRBJ2-1
d_call: TRBD2
clone_size: NA
v_call: TRBV10-3

cdr3_nt: TGTGCCAGCAGCCAAGATCCCACAGACGACTATGGCTACACCTTC
cdr3_aa: CASSQDPTDDYGYTF
j_call: TRBJ1-2
d_call: NA
clone_size: once
v_call: TRBV4-2

cdr3_nt: TGTGCTAGTGGTTTGGGCCAGGGGGCAGAAAAACTGTTTTTT
cdr3_aa: CASGLGQGAEKLFF
j_call: TRBJ1-4
d_call: TRBD1
clone_size: NA
v_call: TRBV12-5

cdr3_nt: TGTGCCAGCAGCCTAAACGGGCTTTTTAATCAGCCCCAGCATTTT
cdr3_aa: CASSLNGLFNQPQHF
j_call: TRBJ1-5
d_call: NA
clone_size: NA
v_call: TRBV27

cdr3_nt: TGTGCCAGCAGCGCTGGGGCCAAGGCCGGGGAGCTGTTTTTT
cdr3_aa: CASSAGAKAGELFF
j_call: TRBJ2-2
d_call: NA
clone_size: NA
v_call: TRBV9

cdr3_nt: TGTGCCAGCAGCTTGGCCGGGGGTACAGTAGCTTTCTTT
cdr3_aa: CASSLAGGTVAFF
j_call: TRBJ1-1
d_call: NA
clone_size: NA
v_call: TRBV5-6

cdr3_nt: TGCGCCAGCAGTCAATCAGTCACCGAGGAAATAGATACGCAGTATTTT
cdr3_aa: CASSQSVTEEIDTQYF
j_call: TRBJ2-3
d_call: NA
clone_size: NA
v_call: TRBV23-1

cdr3_nt: TGTGCCAGCAGCACACCCAGGGGAAGGCCAGATACGCAGTATTTT
cdr3_aa: CASSTPRGRPDTQYF
j_call: TRBJ2-3
d_call: NA
clone_size: NA
v_call: TRBV6-6

cdr3_nt: TGTGCCAGCAGGGGGGCGACCTCCTACGAGCAGTACTTC
cdr3_aa: CASRGATSYEQYF
j_call: TRBJ2-7
d_call: NA
clone_size: NA
v_call: TRBV6-1

cdr3_nt: TGTGCCAGCAGCCCGACAGGGGGCACCGGGGAGCTGTTTTTT
cdr3_aa: CASSPTGGTGELFF
j_call: TRBJ2-2
d_call: TRBD1
clone_size: few
v_call: TRBV11-2

cdr3_nt: TGTGCCAGCAGCTTAGGGGACAGGGGGCGGACAGATACGCAGTATTTT
cdr3_aa: CASSLGDRGRTDTQYF
j_call: TRBJ2-3
d_call: TRBD1
clone_size: NA
v_call: TRBV7-9

cdr3_nt: TGTGCCAGCACACTAGCGGGAGGGCCCAACGGGGAGCTGTTTTTT
cdr3_aa: CASTLAGGPNGELFF
j_call: TRBJ2-2
d_call: TRBD2
clone_size: NA
v_call: TRBV6-1

cdr3_nt: TGTGCCTGCAACACCCTAGCGGTCTACAATGAGCAGTTCTTC
cdr3_aa: CACNTLAVYNEQFF
j_call: TRBJ2-1
d_call: TRBD2
clone_size: NA
v_call: TRBV30

cdr3_nt: TGTGCCAGCAGCTTGGGACTAGCGGGATGGGCCTCCTACAATGAGCAGTTCTTC
cdr3_aa: CASSLGLAGWASYNEQFF
j_call: TRBJ2-1
d_call: TRBD2
clone_size: NA
v_call: TRBV13

cdr3_nt: TGTGCCACCAGCTTAACAGGGGGCAGGGAGACCCAGTACTTC
cdr3_aa: CATSLTGGRETQYF
j_call: TRBJ2-5
d_call: TRBD1
clone_size: NA
v_call: TRBV15

cdr3_nt: TGCGCCAGCAGCTTGGCCAGGTCCAACACTGAAGCTTTCTTT
cdr3_aa: CASSLARSNTEAFF
j_call: TRBJ1-1
d_call: NA
clone_size: NA
v_call: TRBV5-1

cdr3_nt: TGTGCCAGCTCAACAACACTGGGACAGATCTATGGCTACACCTTC
cdr3_aa: CASSTTLGQIYGYTF
j_call: TRBJ1-2
d_call: TRBD1
clone_size: once
v_call: TRBV18

cdr3_nt: TGTGCCAGCAGCAGGACAGTGAACACTGAAGCTTTCTTT
cdr3_aa: CASSRTVNTEAFF
j_call: TRBJ1-1
d_call: NA
clone_size: NA
v_call: TRBV6-1

cdr3_nt: TGCAGTGCTAGGGCTACAGATACGCAGTATTTT
cdr3_aa: CSARATDTQYF
j_call: TRBJ2-3
d_call: NA
clone_size: NA
v_call: TRBV20-1

cdr3_nt: TGTGCCAGCAGTTTACCCAGCGGGAGCCTATATGAGCAGTTCTTC
cdr3_aa: CASSLPSGSLYEQFF
j_call: TRBJ2-1
d_call: TRBD2
clone_size: NA
v_call: TRBV27

cdr3_nt: TGCGCCAGCAGCCTGGCGGGGTCGTGGACGTATGAGACCCAGTACTTC
cdr3_aa: CASSLAGSWTYETQYF
j_call: TRBJ2-5
d_call: NA
clone_size: NA
v_call: TRBV5-1

cdr3_nt: TGCAGCACCCGACAGGGAATGGGTGAGCAGTTCTTC
cdr3_aa: CSTRQGMGEQFF
j_call: TRBJ2-1
d_call: TRBD1
clone_size: NA
v_call: TRBV29-1

cdr3_nt: TGTGCCAGCAGCTTGGGTGAGACCTACGAGCAGTACTTC
cdr3_aa: CASSLGETYEQYF
j_call: TRBJ2-7
d_call: NA
clone_size: NA
v_call: TRBV7-2

cdr3_nt: TGTGCCAGCAGTTACGCGACCTACGAGCAGTACTTC
cdr3_aa: CASSYATYEQYF
j_call: TRBJ2-7
d_call: NA
clone_size: NA
v_call: TRBV6-6

cdr3_nt: TGTGCCAGCAGCCGTAGACTAGCGGCCGCCTACGAGCAGTACTTC
cdr3_aa: CASSRRLAAAYEQYF
j_call: TRBJ2-7
d_call: TRBD2
clone_size: NA
v_call: TRBV11-3

cdr3_nt: TGTGCCAGCAGTGAGCGACGACGGGATGAGCAGTTCTTC
cdr3_aa: CASSERRRDEQFF
j_call: TRBJ2-1
d_call: NA
clone_size: once
v_call: TRBV25-1